This T cell receptor (beta chain) was observed in a study of immune evolution from preneoplasia to lung adenocarcinoma. Trimming took 4 bases from V and 1 from J, leaving 14 bases between them. CDR3 length: 15 residues. Germline V gene data show CDR1 as SGDLS and CDR2 as YYNGEE. Libraries were prepared by immunoSEQ multiplex PCR; TCRdb keeps only in-frame clonotypes and omits some of them. Among approximately 9,000 clones listed, roughly three quarters were seen once. Sequenced sample: FFPE minimally invasive lung adenocarcinoma tissue. J is TRBJ2-5 and V is TRBV9, with D tentatively TRBD1 (5 bases). The receptor was derived from a donor of 70 years or more with lung adenocarcinoma. CDR3 residues: CASSSTGIAQETQYF. The CDR3 DNA reads as TGTGCCAGCAGCTCAACAGGTATCGCCCAAGAGACCCAGTACTTC.